The entry below gives a single T cell receptor beta chain sequence along with its context. Other DNA sequences of this sample code for an identical CDR3. The sample belongs to a study of blood T cell repertoires in COVID-19. Study overall: In each case, the material was cDNA or gDNA derived from T cells, B-cell-depleted T cells, or PBMCs.

CDR1 is SGHRS and CDR2 is YFSETQ in the germline V gene. The CDR3 loop spans 14 amino acids. Trimming removed 1 base from V and 2 bases from J, with 10 bases in between. In the original workflow: Reference gene primer amplification in the assay estimated nucleated cell counts. The assay was immunoSEQ multiplex PCR, and TCRdb's table has in-frame clones only and misses some. The DNA was the basis for D and trimming; V, J and clone size are from that table. The sample records under 95,000 clones, 65% to 90% being singletons. The chain uses TRBV5-1 and TRBJ2-7, with D possibly TRBD2 on 6 matching bases. The origin of this receptor is a man over 45 with COVID-19, enrolled during active disease. The sequenced material came from peripheral blood. The CDR3 sequence is CASSLTGGTYEQYF. The CDR3 coding sequence is TGCGCCAGCAGCTTGACAGGCGGGACCTACGAGCAGTACTTC.